This TCR beta chain was identified during a study of T cell clonotyping in hematopoietic cell transplantation. Study results and limitations: Few recipient clonotypes overlapped donors; over 95% were de novo at given depth. Cells were unsorted, so CD4 and CD8 contributions were not separated. Pathologically expanded recipient clonotypes increased progressively from day 30 to day 180 as diversity fell. Broader posttransplant TCR repertoire diversity was predicted by graft donor and pretransplant recipient Inverse Simpson Index values.

V was clipped by 1 base and J by 5 bases; unmatched bases: 5. Germline CDR1 and CDR2: LGHNA and YNFKEQ. The CDR3 sequence is 15 residues long. The time point is: recipient sample about 28 days before transplant, after cytoreduction. This clone was observed a single time. Its antigen remains unknown. Assay used: immunoSEQ multiplex PCR; TCRdb lists only in-frame clones, some missing. The sample records approximately 22,000 clones, approximately 87% being singletons. The receptor comes from a man aged 18 to 29 with biphenotypic leukemia. Some clones in this sample may be carry-over from other donors' samples. The rearrangement links TRBV4-2 to TRBJ2-5; 9 nucleotides align to TRBD2. This specimen consisted of peripheral blood mononuclear cells, obtained before stem cell transplant. As DNA, the CDR3 is TGTGCCAGCAGCCAAGGCGGGGGGGTAGGGGAGACCCAGTACTTC. Residues: CASSQGGGVGETQYF.